This section outlines one T cell receptor (beta chain) sequence together with its context. At one boundary the junction diverges from the germline segment, which might be a read error. The data belong to a study of blood T cell repertoires in COVID-19. Study-wide background: From the United States, Italy and Spain came samples of acute and convalescent COVID-19. From T cells, B-cell-depleted T cells, or PBMCs came the material, which was cDNA or gDNA.

Source study methods: Estimated nucleated cell counts came from reference gene primer amplification. Using immunoSEQ multiplex PCR, the repertoire was profiled, and TCRdb retains in-frame clones only, with some absent. From that table come the V and J calls and clone size; the DNA was used to work out D and trimming. This table holds approximately 300,000 clones, over 75% found once. The CDR3 is 15 amino acids. Looked up from germline, CDR1 is SGHAT and CDR2 is FQNNGV. The V gene is TRBV11-2, the J gene TRBJ2-3, with 9 bases fitting TRBD1. The sequenced sample was peripheral blood. The clonotype comes from a woman in her 30s with COVID-19, enrolled during active disease. This CDR3 reads CASSLDRGETDTQYF. CDR3 nucleotides: TGTGCCAGCAGCCTAGACAGGGGGGAAACAGATACGCAGTATTTT.